The 8 T cell receptor beta chains presented below share a single source sample, sequenced in a study of CD4 and CD8 cells across lung adenocarcinoma regions. Each CDR3 protein gets one entry after TCRdb re-called the PCR reads with MiXCR. The data hold some 9,600 distinct CDR3 sequences, with approximately 48% observed a single time. The sample consisted of CD4+ T cells from the margin of a lung tumor. These receptors all stem from a female donor with lung adenocarcinoma. The CD4 and CD8 labels of this study may be unreliable.

Of note for this clonotype: A read error is possible here, since a much larger clone lies one base away. The chain has TRBV6-1 and TRBJ2-4, with 15 bases matching TRBD2. The J call could be wrong; TRBJ2-1 is a better fit for the DNA end. The germline gives CDR1 MNHNS, CDR2 SASEGT. The CDR3 consists of 14 residues. CDR3 region: CASKGLAGGSEQFF. The CDR3 DNA reads as TGTGCCAGCAAGGGACTAGCGGGAGGATCCGAGCAGTTCTTC.

The J gene is TRBJ2-3, the V gene TRBV27, with TRBD2 identical over 8 bases. Germline V lookup: CDR1 MNHEY, CDR2 SMNVEV (reference sequence). The CDR3 has 14 amino acids. V lost 2 bases and J lost 6; bases outside the gene matches: 4. CDR3 nucleotides: TGTGCCAGCAGTTTACGGGAGGGCCAGGATACGCAGTATTTT. Its protein product is CASSLREGQDTQYF.

The chain has TRBV27 and TRBJ2-3; D is undetermined. The germline V and J ends were trimmed by 4 bases and 5 bases, with 22 bases remaining between them. CDR3 length: 17 residues. The germline V gene encodes CDR1 MNHEY and CDR2 SMNVEV (reference sequence). The CDR3 nucleotides read TGTGCCAGCAGTTGCCTCGACGGGCGGTGCGCCAAAGATACGCAGTATTTT. This gives the protein CASSCLDGRCAKDTQYF.

This clonotype was seen only a few times. V and J are TRBV6-1 and TRBJ2-5; perhaps D is TRBD1 or TRBD2 (7 bases each). Deletions cut 6 bases from V and 13 bases from J, with 24 bases between. CDR1 is MNHNS, CDR2 SASEGT, per germline. This CDR3 region has 14 residues. CDR3 protein: CASRDNAGGGPMYF. CDR3 sequence (DNA): TGTGCCAGCAGGGACAACGCAGGGGGGGGACCCATGTACTTC.

The chain employs TRBV2 and TRBJ2-1, with 7 bases lining up with TRBD1. The closer fit of TRBJ2-7 to the DNA end suggests the J call may be wrong. This CDR3 spans 13 amino acids. CDR1 is SNHLY, CDR2 FYNNEI, per germline. The CDR3 loop is CASRRQGSYEQYF. The CDR3 region has the DNA TGTGCCAGCAGAAGACAGGGCTCCTACGAGCAGTACTTC.

This clonotype has a count of ten or more. The chain has TRBV6-1 and TRBJ1-1; the D gene is possibly TRBD1 (5 bases). Germline CDR1 reads MNHNS; CDR2 reads SASEGT. The CDR3 has 13 amino acids. The V gene lost 4 bases and the J gene lost 1 base, with 7 bases spanning the gap. Written as DNA, the CDR3 is TGTGCCAGCAGTGCAACAGGGAACACTGAAGCTTTCTTT. Its protein is CASSATGNTEAFF.

This clonotype was seen a few times. V gene TRBV6-1 combines with J gene TRBJ1-2, with D perhaps TRBD1 (6 bases). This CDR3 has 13 amino acids. Trimming took 6 bases from V and 8 from J, leaving 16 bases between them. CDR1 MNHNS and CDR2 SASEGT come from the germline V gene. This chain's CDR3 is CASSPGAAGGYTF. The CDR3 nucleotides are TGTGCCAGCAGCCCAGGGGCTGCGGGAGGCTACACCTTC.

The V and J genes are TRBV6-1 and TRBJ2-5; 8 bases map to TRBD2. The DNA matches TRBJ2-7 better at its end, which makes the J call doubtful. This CDR3 is built from 17 residues. Germline CDR1 MNHNS, CDR2 SASEGT. Written as DNA, the CDR3 is TGTGCCAGCAGTCGAAGGGGACCGGGACTAGGAGGGGGCGAGCAGTACTTC. This encodes CASSRRGPGLGGGEQYF.